This T cell receptor beta chain was retrieved from a study of CD8+ T cells in alopecia areata. Findings and limits, study-wide: Clonality in lesional scalp, especially alopecia totalis/universalis, exceeded that of normal scalp.

RNA extraction and reverse transcription yielded cDNA as sequencing template. Sequencing was performed with immunoSEQ multiplex PCR; in TCRdb, only in-frame clones are kept and a portion is missing. The sample has about 250,000 clones, under 70% seen once. The CDR3 contains 13 residues. The V end was cut by 4 bases, the J end by 6 bases, with 14 bases between. Looked up from germline, CDR1 is SGDLS and CDR2 is YYNGEE. Concerning this clone: Its target is not known.

The specimen comprised CD4+ T cells sorted from blood, sampled at week 0. The sequence was collected from a human donor with alopecia areata. V is TRBV9 and J is TRBJ2-7, with D uncertain. The CDR3: CASSFGLNGEQYF. The CDR3 DNA sequence: TGTGCCAGCAGCTTCGGTCTAAACGGCGAGCAGTACTTC.